This entry describes one T cell receptor (beta chain). Antigen unknown. This entry belongs to a study of brain T cells in children with intractable seizures. Regarding the study as a whole: Pre- and post-surgery blood differed in depth, so pre-surgery absences may be undersampling.

Data came from immunoSEQ multiplex PCR; TCRdb stores just in-frame clones and leaves some out. The data show about 80,000 clones, approximately 90% seen once. Only cases whose brain tissue showed the highest T cell transcript signatures were sequenced. Source: peripheral blood, taken at surgery. This TCR came from a girl aged 2 to 10 with Rasmussen encephalitis and intractable seizures.

DNA for the CDR3: TGTGCCAGCAGTGAAGCCCCATACCCCTTACTCCCGAGCGGCACTGAAGCTTTCTTT. Translated, it gives CASSEAPYPLLPSGTEAFF. The chain joins TRBV6-1 to TRBJ1-1, with no clear D. The germline gives CDR1 MNHNS, CDR2 SASEGT. The CDR3 sequence is 19 residues long. Trimming cost V 0 bases and J 4 bases, with 24 bases left between them.